A single sample is the source of the 21 T cell receptor beta chains below, sequenced in a study of cytotoxic CD8 clonotypes in ibrutinib-treated CLL. Sequencing was performed with immunoSEQ multiplex PCR; in TCRdb, only in-frame clones are kept and a portion is missing. This repertoire shows 70,000 to 85,000 clones, more than 75% found once; its top ten account for approximately 7.7%. Sequenced material: PBMCs, taken at disease progression, from a patient treated with ibrutinib. Receptors originate from a human donor with chronic lymphocytic leukemia.

There are a few counts of this clone. The chain recombines TRBV7-9 with TRBJ2-7, with 10 bases lining up with TRBD1. The CDR3 has 14 residues. From germline, CDR1 is SEHNR and CDR2 FQNEAQ (reference sequence). Losses at the gene ends were 5 bases for V and 4 bases for J; bases not matched to a gene: 5. CDR3 sequence: CASSVTGGGYEQYF. The CDR3 DNA reads TGTGCCAGCAGCGTGACAGGGGGCGGGTACGAGCAGTACTTC.

This CDR3 is CASSPPTGSTDTQYF. Here the CDR3 DNA reads TGTGCCAGCAGTCCACCGACAGGGAGCACAGATACGCAGTATTTT. This chain uses TRBV28 with TRBJ2-3, with 7 nucleotides matching TRBD1. V was pared by 5 bases and J by 0 bases, with 5 bases of the junction left unmatched. This CDR3 has 15 residues. From germline, CDR1 is MDHEN and CDR2 SYDVKM.

The chain couples TRBV10-1 to TRBJ1-1, with unresolved D. Trimming removed 4 bases from V and 0 bases from J, with 6 bases in between. The CDR3 length is 13 residues. CDR1 is WNHNN, CDR2 SYGVQD, per germline (reference sequence). The CDR3 bases are TGCGCCAGCAGTGTGGGATTGAACACTGAAGCTTTCTTT. Amino acids: CASSVGLNTEAFF.

This clone was found a few times. The V and J genes are TRBV5-1 and TRBJ2-3; TRBD1 might be the D (6 bases). The CDR3 length is 12 residues. V was clipped by 4 bases and J by 5 bases, with 8 bases between them. CDR1 is SGHRS, CDR2 YFSETQ, per germline. CDR3 nucleotides: TGCGCCAGCAGCGCGGACAGAGATACGCAGTATTTT. Its translation: CASSADRDTQYF.

The chain is built from TRBV11-3 and TRBJ2-1; TRBD2 agrees at 10 bases. The germline V gene encodes CDR1 SGHNT and CDR2 YENEEA. There are 17 residues in the CDR3. V gave up 0 bases and J gave up 7 bases; unmatched junction bases: 9. CDR3 in amino acids: CASSLDLIAGGHNEQFF. CDR3 DNA sequence: TGTGCCAGCAGCTTAGATCTTATAGCGGGAGGCCATAATGAGCAGTTCTTC.

A single count supports this clone. The chain is built from TRBV20-1 and TRBJ1-1, with a tentative D call TRBD1 (5 bases). Trimming stripped 0 bases from V and 7 bases from J, with 6 bases between. CDR1 and CDR2 (germline): DFQATT, SNEGSKA (reference sequence). The CDR3 totals 11 residues. The CDR3 DNA is TGCAGTGCTAGAGACAGGGTTGAAGCTTTCTTT. The encoded protein is CSARDRVEAFF.

In this sample, this clone turned up once. The gene calls are TRBV11-2 and TRBJ1-1; D possibly corresponds to TRBD1 (6 bases). Trimming took 1 base from V and 6 from J, leaving 15 bases between them. The CDR3 extends over 15 amino acids. Germline CDR1 is SGHAT and CDR2 is FQNNGV. The CDR3 DNA reads as TGTGCCAGCAGCTTAGTGGACAGCCCATACTCTGAAGCTTTCTTT. It specifies CASSLVDSPYSEAFF.

V and J are TRBV19 and TRBJ1-2; 8 nucleotides line up with TRBD1. Germline CDR1 is LNHDA and CDR2 is SQIVND (reference sequence). The CDR3 has 13 amino acids. The V segment lost 5 bases and the J segment 4 bases; nucleotides outside the gene matches: 3. The CDR3 bases are TGTGCCAGTAGTCCCGACAGGGGCTATGGCTACACCTTC. It specifies CASSPDRGYGYTF.

The chain has TRBV5-1 and TRBJ1-2, with D possibly TRBD1 on 5 matching bases. Trimming left V 4 bases short and J 5 bases short, with 18 bases between. Germline CDR1 and CDR2: SGHRS and YFSETQ. The CDR3 consists of 15 residues. The CDR3 DNA reads TGCGCCAGCAGCGAAACCAATACAGGACTATATGGCTACACCTTC. Translating it yields CASSETNTGLYGYTF. The full variable domain, its missing parts supplied by reference TRBV5-1 and TRBJ1-2, is KAGVTQTPRYLIKTRGQQVTLSCSPISGHRSVSWYQQTPGQGLQFLFEYFSETQRNKGNFPGRFSGRQFSNSRSEMNVSTLELGDSALYLCASSETNTGLYGYTFGSGTRLTVV.

The chain joins TRBV4-1 to TRBJ1-2; 8 bases are shared with TRBD1. Germline loops: CDR1 MGHRA, CDR2 YSYEKL. V dropped 0 bases and J dropped 7; count of bases not matched to a gene: 4. The CDR3 sequence is 14 residues long. The CDR3 DNA is TGCGCCAGCAGCCAAGACAGGGGGCGCGGTGGCTACACCTTC. Its protein product is CASSQDRGRGGYTF.

This chain links TRBV2 with TRBJ2-7, with 8 bases lining up with TRBD2. Trimming took 10 bases from V and 3 from J; bases not matched to a gene: 5. The CDR3 consists of 12 residues. Germline V gives CDR1 SNHLY, CDR2 FYNNEI. The DNA for the CDR3 is TGTGCCACGGGGGGGAACGGCTACGAGCAGTACTTC. Protein sequence: CATGGNGYEQYF. Full variable domain (outside the CDR3, taken from reference TRBV2 and TRBJ2-7): EPEVTQTPSHQVTQMGQEVILRCVPISNHLYFYWYRQILGQKVEFLVSFYNNEISEKSEIFDDQFSVERPDGSNFTLKIRSTKLEDSAMYFCATGGNGYEQYFGPGTRLTVT.

The chain couples TRBV6-5 to TRBJ1-2; D is unresolved. Trimming took off 0 bases at V and 4 bases at J, with 12 bases between the two ends. Germline CDR1 and CDR2: MNHEY and SVGAGI. There are 15 residues in the CDR3. CDR3 in DNA: TGTGCCAGCAGTTACTCGAACCGAGCGGGCTATGGCTACACCTTC. Residues: CASSYSNRAGYGYTF.

This chain connects TRBV19 to TRBJ2-3; D might be TRBD1 or TRBD2, each matching 5 bases. V gave up 4 bases and J gave up 9 bases, with 11 bases separating them. CDR1 is LNHDA, CDR2 SQIVND, per germline (reference sequence). The CDR3 sequence is 12 residues long. The CDR3 sequence: CASSRGIGTQYF. The CDR3 DNA reads TGTGCCAGTAGTAGGGGGATAGGCACGCAGTATTTT.

CDR3 sequence: CASIGGLYQGEQYF. In DNA, the CDR3 is TGTGCCAGCATCGGTGGCCTTTACCAGGGGGAGCAGTACTTC. The chain is built from TRBV6-6 and TRBJ2-7; D might be TRBD1 (6 bases). The length of the CDR3 is 14 residues. Germline-derived CDR1 and CDR2 are MNHNY and SVGAGI (reference sequence). The V end was cut by 7 bases, the J end by 7 bases, with 20 bases between.

This clone was seen just once. The J gene is TRBJ2-7, the V gene TRBV30; D ambiguous. Trimming took off 4 bases at V and 2 bases at J, with 12 bases between the two ends. Germline assignment: CDR1 GTSNPN and CDR2 SVGIG (reference sequence). The CDR3 covers 13 residues. The DNA for the CDR3 is TGTGCCTGGAAACTTGACGGCCCCTACGAGCAGTACTTC. Protein: CAWKLDGPYEQYF.

The chain carries TRBV29-1 and TRBJ2-7; the match to TRBD1 covers 9 bases. V was pared by 6 bases and J by 2 bases, with 5 bases of the junction left unmatched. Germline V gene lookup returns CDR1 SQVTM and CDR2 ANQGSEA. This CDR3 is 13 amino acids long. The CDR3 reads CSVRWTGAYEQYF. In nucleotides, the CDR3 is TGCAGCGTGCGCTGGACAGGGGCCTACGAGCAGTACTTC.

The sample holds one count of this clone. The chain couples TRBV29-1 to TRBJ1-1; D call uncertain. V was shortened by 3 bases and J by 7 bases, with 15 bases between the two germline ends. The CDR3 totals 13 residues. Germline V gene data show CDR1 as SQVTM and CDR2 as ANQGSEA. The CDR3 loop is CSVDFIVWGEAFF. In DNA, the CDR3 is TGCAGCGTTGATTTTATTGTCTGGGGTGAAGCTTTCTTT.

This chain uses TRBV5-8 with TRBJ1-5; D is unclear. The CDR3 loop spans 15 amino acids. V shed 2 bases and J shed 9 bases, with 18 bases lying between them. Per the germline V gene, CDR1 is SGHTS and CDR2 is YDEGEE. CDR3 in amino acids: CASSFLGPMPRPQHF. The CDR3 nucleotides are TGTGCCAGCAGCTTTCTTGGCCCGATGCCGAGGCCCCAGCATTTT.

This rearrangement joins TRBV14 to TRBJ2-7, with D perhaps TRBD1 (5 bases). The CDR3 sequence is 13 residues long. The germline V gene has CDR1 SGHDN and CDR2 FVKESK. With 2 bases removed from V and 5 bases from J, the gap between germline ends came to 10 bases. The CDR3 spells CASSQLTAHEQYF. Written as DNA, the CDR3 is TGTGCCAGCAGCCAATTGACAGCCCACGAGCAGTACTTC.

V and J are TRBV7-2 and TRBJ1-4; TRBD1 is a possible D gene (5 bases). V lost 5 bases, J lost 3 bases, and 13 bases lay in between. CDR3 length: 15 residues. CDR1 is SGHTA and CDR2 is FQGNSA in the germline V gene. The CDR3 here is CASSALGGPNEKLFF. DNA of the CDR3: TGTGCCAGCAGCGCTCTTGGGGGTCCTAATGAAAAACTGTTTTTT. The full variable domain, with the rest looked up from reference TRBV7-2 and TRBJ1-4, is GAGVSQSPSNKVTEKGKDVELRCDPISGHTALYWYRQSLGQGLEFLIYFQGNSAPDKSGLPSDRFSAERTGGSVSTLTIQRTQQEDSAVYLCASSALGGPNEKLFFGSGTQLSVL.

The V call is TRBV11-2, the J call TRBJ2-1, with D perhaps matching TRBD1 (6 bases). The V gene lost 0 bases and the J gene lost 12 bases, with 15 bases spanning the gap. This CDR3 has 14 amino acids. CDR1 is SGHAT and CDR2 is FQNNGV in the germline V gene. CDR3 amino acids: CASSLDSQGRRQFF. In nucleotides, the CDR3 is TGTGCCAGCAGCTTAGATTCGCAGGGGAGACGGCAGTTCTTC.